This T cell receptor (beta chain) was identified during a study of T-cell reconstitution after alpha-beta-depleted transplantation in children. There are a few counts of this clonotype. Preparation of the TCRbeta library involved a method that used unique molecular identifiers. Each CDR3 protein gets one entry after TCRdb re-called the PCR reads with MiXCR. Among almost 600,000 distinct CDR3 sequences listed, about a quarter were seen once. The CDR3 contains 16 residues. CDR1 SGHRS and CDR2 YFSETQ come from the germline V gene. Trimming took 1 base from V and 0 from J, leaving 10 bases between them. The TCR originated in a boy in the first two years of life with Wiskott-Aldrich syndrome, due to receive a stem cell transplant. V is TRBV5-1 and J is TRBJ2-2; the D gene could be TRBD1 or TRBD2 (5 bases each). This sample comprised PBMCs, obtained before TCRalphabeta/CD19-depleted stem cell transplant. The CDR3 protein is CASSLTGLANTGELFF. The CDR3 region has the DNA TGCGCCAGCAGCTTGACGGGGCTCGCGAACACCGGGGAGCTGTTTTTT.